The following is a T cell receptor beta chain sequence with its context. The sample is drawn from a study of cytomegalovirus exposure and HLA in healthy donors. Generated by immunoSEQ multiplex PCR, the TCRdb table keeps only in-frame clones and is missing some. The sample holds over 200,000 clones, around 88% seen once. With V trimmed by 0 bases and J by 3 bases, 23 bases remained unmatched. CDR3 length equals 23 residues. Germline loops: CDR1 LNHNV, CDR2 YYDKDF (reference sequence). The sequenced sample was PBMCs. The clonotype comes from a woman between 18 and 30 years old in good health and CMV-seronegative. The chain joins TRBV15 to TRBJ2-7, with 13 nucleotides matching TRBD2. The DNA of the CDR3 is TGTGCCACCAGCAGAGATTTGGGACAGGGAGTAGGACTAGCGGGAGTAGGGGACTACGAGCAGTACTTC. This codes for CATSRDLGQGVGLAGVGDYEQYF. The variable domain in full, with the rest retrieved from reference TRBV15 and TRBJ2-7, is DAMVIQNPRYQVTQFGKPVTLSCSQTLNHNVMYWYQQKSSQAPKLLFHYYDKDFNNEADTPDNFQSRRPNTSFCFLDIRSPGLGDTAMYLCATSRDLGQGVGLAGVGDYEQYFGPGTRLTVT.